This T cell receptor (beta chain) comes out of a study of cytomegalovirus exposure and HLA in healthy donors. Use of 60 Vbeta and 13 Jbeta primers characterized the PCR. The authors' processing: Later, an analysis found 75 million to 90 million unique TCR beta chains, and approximately 10 million of these were shared. The data were produced by immunoSEQ multiplex PCR, yet TCRdb's version contains in-frame clones alone and is incomplete. V and J calls and clone size are those listed in that table; D and trimming were worked out from the DNA. The sample table includes approximately 150,000 clones. This CDR3 is built from 15 residues. The germline V gene encodes CDR1 SGHRS and CDR2 YFSETQ. The V and J ends lost 3 bases and 3 bases, in that order; junction bases with no gene match: 7. In regard to this clone: What it binds is not known.

Study-wide results and caveats: Prior analysis indicated that the majority of TCR beta V segments exhibited productivity approximately 87% or approximately 30% of the time.

The chain is built from TRBV5-1 and TRBJ2-7, with TRBD1 identical over 9 bases. This clonotype was obtained from a male donor in good health and CMV-seronegative. Material: PBMCs. CDR3 DNA sequence: TGCGCCAGCAGCTCTACAGGGGGCACACTCTACGAGCAGTACTTC. Its protein product is CASSSTGGTLYEQYF.